Each of the 21 T cell receptor beta chains below was sequenced from the same sample in a study of cytomegalovirus exposure and HLA in healthy donors. It was with 60 Vbeta and 13 Jbeta primers that the PCR ran. The protocol was immunoSEQ multiplex PCR, while the TCRdb copy is restricted to in-frame clones and leaves out a portion. The sample includes roughly 200,000 clones, around 82% of them seen just once. Material: PBMCs. The receptors come from a man aged 40-49 years in good health and CMV-seronegative.

Remarks on this clone: Sequence at one end of the junction differs from germline and may be a read error. The chain uses TRBV7-9 and TRBJ2-5; 8 positions agree with TRBD2. CDR1 is SEHNR, CDR2 FQNEAQ, per germline (reference sequence). The CDR3 contains 12 residues. The CDR3 loop reads CVSTFTSGAQYF. In nucleotides, the CDR3 is TGTGTCAGCACCTTCACTAGCGGAGCCCAGTACTTC.

As concerns this clone: Relative to the germline gene, one junction end is altered; a read error may explain this. The chain employs TRBV5-1 and TRBJ2-7; no reliable D call. This CDR3 has 14 residues. Germline V gene sequence: CDR1 SGHRS, CDR2 YFSETQ. The CDR3 sequence is CASSLAAGSHEQYF. The CDR3, as DNA: TGCGCCAGCAGCTTGGCCGCAGGCTCCCACGAGCAGTACTTC.

This clone turned up a few times. An end of the junction differs from the germline gene, which may be a read error. The gene calls are TRBV7-9 and TRBJ1-1; D is ambiguous. The length of the CDR3 is 13 residues. In germline, CDR1 is SEHNR, CDR2 FQNEAQ (reference sequence). The CDR3 DNA is TGTTCCAGCTTGGCGGGCGGGAACACTGAAGCTTTCTTT. Translated: CSSLAGGNTEAFF.

This clone occurred a few times. The chain links TRBV7-9 to TRBJ2-7, with D possibly TRBD1 on 5 matching bases. Looked up from germline, CDR1 is SEHNR and CDR2 is FQNEAQ (reference sequence). With 5 bases removed from V and 6 bases from J, the gap between germline ends came to 14 bases. The CDR3 is 13 residues long. CDR3 nucleotides: TGTGCCAGCAGCCCAAGGGGATGGGGCGAGCAGTACTTC. Translation: CASSPRGWGEQYF.

The chain uses TRBV10-3 and TRBJ2-1; D gene ambiguous. The CDR3 covers 14 residues. CDR1 is ENHRY and CDR2 is SYGVKD in the germline V gene. Trimming cost V 0 bases and J 5 bases, with 8 bases left between them. The CDR3 coding sequence is TGTGCCATCAGTGAGTCGATCATAGACAATGAGCAGTTCTTC. This encodes CAISESIIDNEQFF.

The chain joins TRBV6-6 to TRBJ2-7; 10 bases align to TRBD1. This CDR3 spans 14 amino acids. Germline V gene data show CDR1 as MNHNY and CDR2 as SVGAGI (reference sequence). With 7 bases clipped from V and 3 bases from J, the junction kept 6 bases outside the gene matches. In DNA, the CDR3 is TGTGCCAGCAAACCGGGACAGGGGTTCTACGAGCAGTACTTC. Its protein is CASKPGQGFYEQYF.

The chain uses TRBV27 and TRBJ1-2; TRBD1 aligns across 7 bases. This CDR3 region has 16 residues. The J segment lost 7 bases and the V segment lost 6 bases, leaving 17 bases of the junction unmatched. Germline lookup yields CDR1 MNHEY and CDR2 SMNVEV (reference sequence). Here the CDR3 DNA reads TGTGCCAGCAGACCGCTGACAGGGTTCGCCGTATTTGGCTACACCTTC. Encoded protein: CASRPLTGFAVFGYTF.

This rearrangement joins TRBV12-5 to TRBJ2-1, with 9 bases that match TRBD2. This CDR3 is built from 18 residues. Germline CDR1 and CDR2: LGHNT and FRNRAP. The V gene end was trimmed by 3 bases and the J gene end by 5 bases; junction bases not matched to a gene: 14. CDR3 nucleotides: TGTGCTAGTGGTTTCCCGACTGGGGCGGGAGGGCCCAACAATGAGCAGTTCTTC. Protein sequence: CASGFPTGAGGPNNEQFF.

V is TRBV9 and J is TRBJ2-7, with D tentatively TRBD2 (6 bases). This CDR3 contains 15 residues. With 0 bases removed from V and 4 bases from J, the gap between germline ends came to 14 bases. CDR1 and CDR2 from the germline V gene are SGDLS and YYNGEE. The CDR3 loop reads CASSVGSSALYEQYF. The CDR3 region has the DNA TGTGCCAGCAGCGTAGGTTCTAGCGCCCTATACGAGCAGTACTTC.

The table lists this clone with a count of one. The chain's CDR3 is CASSVGPSSYNSPLHF. CDR3 bases: TGTGCCAGCAGCGTGGGCCCGAGCTCCTATAATTCACCCCTCCACTTT. The chain has TRBV5-4 and TRBJ1-6; no reliable D call. Trimming shortened V by 4 bases and J by 0 bases, and 11 bases separated the two germline ends. The CDR3 sequence is 16 residues long. CDR1 is SGHNT and CDR2 is YYREEE in the germline V gene (reference sequence).

The chain has TRBV9 and TRBJ1-6, with unresolved D. The germline V gene encodes CDR1 SGDLS and CDR2 YYNGEE. Trimming took 0 bases from V and 10 from J, leaving 11 bases between them. This CDR3 has 14 amino acids. The CDR3 loop is CASSVGQSGSPLHF. CDR3 coding DNA: TGTGCCAGCAGCGTAGGACAATCGGGGTCACCCCTCCACTTT.

A remark on this clone: One end of the junction does not line up with germline, which may come from a read error. Additional DNA sequences in this sample encode the identical CDR3. The chain uses TRBV20-1 and TRBJ1-1; the D is unclear. The germline CDR1 and CDR2 sequences are DFQATT and SNEGSKA (reference sequence). This CDR3 contains 10 residues. DNA for the CDR3: TGCAGTGTAGCGAACACCGAAGCTTTCTTT. It specifies CSVANTEAFF.

The chain combines TRBV27 with TRBJ2-7; D unclear. The CDR3 runs to 14 residues. Trimming took 5 bases from V and 3 from J, leaving 14 bases between them. Germline CDR1 reads MNHEY; CDR2 reads SMNVEV (reference sequence). CDR3 in DNA: TGTGCCAGCAGTAGAAAAACGGAGAACTACGAGCAGTACTTC. Protein sequence: CASSRKTENYEQYF.

The rearrangement joins TRBV5-1 to TRBJ2-1; 8 bases match TRBD2. CDR1 SGHRS and CDR2 YFSETQ come from the germline V gene. After removal of 0 bases from V and 10 bases from J, the junction contained 12 bases not matched to a gene. The CDR3 totals 16 residues. The CDR3 sequence is CASSLEQWTSRKEQFF. The CDR3 DNA follows: TGCGCCAGCAGCTTGGAGCAGTGGACTAGCAGAAAGGAGCAGTTCTTC.

J is TRBJ2-7 and V is TRBV29-1, with D maybe TRBD2 (5 bases). Germline-derived CDR1 and CDR2 are SQVTM and ANQGSEA. The CDR3 has 13 amino acids. V was pared by 2 bases and J by 0 bases, with 8 bases between. The CDR3 DNA reads TGCAGCGTTGAAAATGGGAGCTCCTACGAGCAGTACTTC. Protein sequence: CSVENGSSYEQYF.

This clone was found once. The chain links TRBV7-2 to TRBJ2-1, with 12 bases aligning to TRBD2. The V gene end was trimmed by 3 bases and the J gene end by 8 bases; junction bases not matched to a gene: 14. The CDR3 is 18 residues long. CDR1 and CDR2 (germline): SGHTA, FQGNSA. The CDR3 sequence: CASSLMSVGLAGRDEQFF. The CDR3 DNA is TGTGCCAGCAGCTTGATGTCCGTGGGACTAGCGGGCCGGGATGAGCAGTTCTTC.

V gene TRBV7-9 combines with J gene TRBJ1-6, with TRBD1 identical over 9 bases. The CDR3 loop spans 14 amino acids. The ends lost 7 bases at V and 10 bases at J; junction bases unmatched: 8. Germline assignment: CDR1 SEHNR and CDR2 FQNEAQ (reference sequence). This CDR3 reads CASTPTGGRSPLHF. The CDR3 bases are TGTGCCAGCACCCCTACAGGGGGCAGGTCACCCCTCCACTTT.

V is TRBV6-1 and J is TRBJ1-1; 8 bases agree with TRBD1. The length of the CDR3 is 12 residues. CDR1 is MNHNS, CDR2 SASEGT, per germline. V shed 10 bases and J 4 bases; nucleotides not matched to a gene: 5. This CDR3 reads CAIRTGFTEAFF. CDR3 DNA sequence: TGTGCCATCCGGACAGGGTTCACTGAAGCTTTCTTT.

The chain links TRBV4-3 to TRBJ1-3, with D perhaps TRBD1 (5 bases). The CDR3 contains 16 residues. V lost 3 bases, J lost 4 bases, and 16 bases lay in between. From germline, CDR1 is LGHNA and CDR2 YSLEER. CDR3 region: CASSQEFGGGGNTIYF. The CDR3 DNA reads TGCGCCAGCAGCCAGGAGTTCGGGGGGGGAGGAAACACCATATATTTT.

The chain employs TRBV9 and TRBJ2-1, with TRBD2 matching 14 bases. There are 16 residues in the CDR3. Trimming removed 3 bases from V and 9 bases from J; junction bases left unmatched: 8. The germline V gene encodes CDR1 SGDLS and CDR2 YYNGEE. The CDR3 here is CASSAHSGLAGGEQFF. The CDR3 nucleotides read TGTGCCAGCAGCGCCCATAGCGGACTAGCGGGGGGTGAGCAGTTCTTC. Full variable domain (outside the CDR3, taken from reference TRBV9 and TRBJ2-1): DSGVTQTPKHLITATGQRVTLRCSPRSGDLSVYWYQQSLDQGLQFLIQYYNGEERAKGNILERFSAQQFPDLHSELNLSSLELGDSALYFCASSAHSGLAGGEQFFGPGTRLTVL.

The chain carries TRBV10-2 and TRBJ1-2, with 7 bases aligning to TRBD1. The germline gives CDR1 WSHSY, CDR2 SAAADI. Germline trimming cut 9 bases from V and 6 bases from J; bases unmatched to any gene: 10. The CDR3 covers 13 residues. The CDR3 protein is CASWDSGRDGYTF. Written as DNA, the CDR3 is TGCGCCAGTTGGGACAGCGGGCGAGATGGCTACACCTTC.